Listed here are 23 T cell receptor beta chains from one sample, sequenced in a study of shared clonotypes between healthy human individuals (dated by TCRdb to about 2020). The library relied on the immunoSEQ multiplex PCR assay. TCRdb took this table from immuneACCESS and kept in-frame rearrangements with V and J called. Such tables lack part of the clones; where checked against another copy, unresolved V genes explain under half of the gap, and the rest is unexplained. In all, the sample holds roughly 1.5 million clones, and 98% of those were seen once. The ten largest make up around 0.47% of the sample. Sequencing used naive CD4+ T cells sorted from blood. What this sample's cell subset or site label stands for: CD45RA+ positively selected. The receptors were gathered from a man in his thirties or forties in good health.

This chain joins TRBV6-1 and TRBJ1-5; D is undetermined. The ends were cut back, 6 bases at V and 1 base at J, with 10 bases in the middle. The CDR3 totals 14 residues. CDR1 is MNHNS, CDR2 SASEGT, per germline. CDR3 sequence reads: CASRAQFSNQPQHF. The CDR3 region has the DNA TGTGCCAGCAGGGCACAGTTCAGCAATCAGCCCCAGCATTTT.

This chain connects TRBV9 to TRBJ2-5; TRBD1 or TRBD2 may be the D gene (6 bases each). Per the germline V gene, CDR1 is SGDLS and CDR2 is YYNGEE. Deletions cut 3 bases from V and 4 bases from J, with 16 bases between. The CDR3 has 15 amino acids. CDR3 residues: CASSATPEGGETQYF. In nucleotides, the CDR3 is TGTGCCAGCAGCGCAACCCCAGAGGGGGGAGAGACCCAGTACTTC.

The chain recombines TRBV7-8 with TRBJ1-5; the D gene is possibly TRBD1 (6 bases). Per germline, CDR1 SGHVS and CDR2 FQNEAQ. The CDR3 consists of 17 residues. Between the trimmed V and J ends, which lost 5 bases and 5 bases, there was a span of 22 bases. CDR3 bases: TGTGCCAGCAGCCTCAGAGCTGACAGGAACCACTATCAGCCCCAGCATTTT. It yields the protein CASSLRADRNHYQPQHF.

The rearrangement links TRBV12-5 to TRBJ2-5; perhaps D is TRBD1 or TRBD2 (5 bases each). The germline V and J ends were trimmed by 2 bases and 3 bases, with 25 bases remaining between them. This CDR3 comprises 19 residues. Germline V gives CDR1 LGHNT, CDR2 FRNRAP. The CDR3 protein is CASGLCRPPRRGPKETQYF. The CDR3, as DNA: TGTGCTAGTGGTTTGTGTAGGCCCCCCCGCCGGGGCCCCAAAGAGACCCAGTACTTC.

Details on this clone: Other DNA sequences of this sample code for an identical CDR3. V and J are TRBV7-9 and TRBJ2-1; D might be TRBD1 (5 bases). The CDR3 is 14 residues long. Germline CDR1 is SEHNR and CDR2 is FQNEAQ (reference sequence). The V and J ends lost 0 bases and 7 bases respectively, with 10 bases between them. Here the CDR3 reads CASSLAGLVNEQFF. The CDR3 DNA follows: TGTGCCAGCAGCTTAGCGGGGCTAGTAAATGAGCAGTTCTTC.

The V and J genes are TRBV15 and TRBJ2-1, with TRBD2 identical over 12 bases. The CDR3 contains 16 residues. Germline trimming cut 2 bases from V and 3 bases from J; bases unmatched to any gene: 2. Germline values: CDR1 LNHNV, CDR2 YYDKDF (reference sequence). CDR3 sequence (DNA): TGTGCCACCAGCAGAACGACTAGCGGGAGCTACAATGAGCAGTTCTTC. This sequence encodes CATSRTTSGSYNEQFF.

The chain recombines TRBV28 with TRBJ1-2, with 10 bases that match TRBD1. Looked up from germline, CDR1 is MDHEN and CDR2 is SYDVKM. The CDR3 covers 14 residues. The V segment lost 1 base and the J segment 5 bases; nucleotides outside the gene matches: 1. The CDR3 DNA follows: TGTGCCAGCAGTTTATTGGGACAGGGGTATGGCTACACCTTC. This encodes CASSLLGQGYGYTF.

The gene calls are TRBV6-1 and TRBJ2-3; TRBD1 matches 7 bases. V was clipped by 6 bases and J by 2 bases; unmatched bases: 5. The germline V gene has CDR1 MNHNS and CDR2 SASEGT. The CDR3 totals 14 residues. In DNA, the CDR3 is TGTGCCAGCAGCCTTCAGGGGGACACAGATACGCAGTATTTT. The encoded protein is CASSLQGDTDTQYF.

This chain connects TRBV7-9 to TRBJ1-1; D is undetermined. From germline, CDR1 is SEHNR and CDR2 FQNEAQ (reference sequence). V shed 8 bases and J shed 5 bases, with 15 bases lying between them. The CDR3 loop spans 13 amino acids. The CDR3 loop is CASGRGSGTEAFF. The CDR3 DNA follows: TGTGCCAGCGGGCGAGGGTCGGGGACTGAAGCTTTCTTT.

CDR3 in DNA: TGTGCCAGCAGTTTTCACGGGGTCGGGGCTGAAGCTTTCTTT. It translates to CASSFHGVGAEAFF. The chain uses TRBV27 and TRBJ1-1; no definite D call. Germline assignment: CDR1 MNHEY and CDR2 SMNVEV (reference sequence). V was cut by 3 bases and J by 6 bases, with 14 bases left in between. The CDR3 runs 14 residues.

The CDR3 sequence: CASSPGTVYEQYF. As DNA, the CDR3 is TGTGCCAGCAGCCCCGGGACAGTCTACGAGCAGTACTTC. V usage is TRBV6-6 and J usage is TRBJ2-7; 7 positions match TRBD1. The J segment lost 3 bases and the V segment lost 6 bases, leaving 5 bases of the junction unmatched. CDR3 length equals 13 residues. Germline values: CDR1 MNHNY, CDR2 SVGAGI (reference sequence).

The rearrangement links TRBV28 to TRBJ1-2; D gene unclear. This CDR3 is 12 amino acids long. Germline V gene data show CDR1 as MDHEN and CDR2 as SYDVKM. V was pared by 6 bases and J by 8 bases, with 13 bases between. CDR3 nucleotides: TGTGCCAGCAGGATTGGCGAAGGGGGCTACACCTTC. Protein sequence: CASRIGEGGYTF.

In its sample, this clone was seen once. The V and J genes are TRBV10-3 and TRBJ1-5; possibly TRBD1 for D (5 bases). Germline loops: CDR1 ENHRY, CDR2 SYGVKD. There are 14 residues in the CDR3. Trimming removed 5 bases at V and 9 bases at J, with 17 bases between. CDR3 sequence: CAISPKAGPGPQHF. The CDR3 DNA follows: TGTGCCATCAGTCCCAAAGCGGGACCGGGGCCCCAGCATTTT.

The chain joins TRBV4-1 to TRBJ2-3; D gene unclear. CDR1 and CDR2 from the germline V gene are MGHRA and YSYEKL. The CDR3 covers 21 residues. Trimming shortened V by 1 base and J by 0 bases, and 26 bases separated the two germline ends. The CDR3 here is CASSQGLVLVDGPPSTDTQYF. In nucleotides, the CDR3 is TGCGCCAGCAGCCAAGGGCTCGTATTGGTGGATGGCCCCCCTAGCACAGATACGCAGTATTTT.

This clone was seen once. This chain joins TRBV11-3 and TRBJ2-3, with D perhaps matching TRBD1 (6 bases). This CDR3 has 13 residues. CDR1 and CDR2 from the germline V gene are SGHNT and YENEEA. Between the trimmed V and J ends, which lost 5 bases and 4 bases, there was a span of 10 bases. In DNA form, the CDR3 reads TGTGCCAGCAGCGTAACAGGGTCAGATACGCAGTATTTT. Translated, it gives CASSVTGSDTQYF. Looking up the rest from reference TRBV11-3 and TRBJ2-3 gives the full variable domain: EAGVVQSPRYKIIEKKQPVAFWCNPISGHNTLYWYLQNLGQGPELLIRYENEEAVDDSQLPKDRFSAERLKGVDSTLKIQPAELGDSAVYLCASSVTGSDTQYFGPGTRLTVL.

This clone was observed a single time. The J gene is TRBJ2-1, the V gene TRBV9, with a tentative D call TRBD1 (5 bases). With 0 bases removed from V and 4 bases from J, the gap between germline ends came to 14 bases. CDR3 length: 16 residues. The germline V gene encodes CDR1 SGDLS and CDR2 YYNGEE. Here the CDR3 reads CASSVDLQDIYNEQFF. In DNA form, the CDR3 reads TGTGCCAGCAGCGTAGATTTACAGGACATTTACAATGAGCAGTTCTTC.

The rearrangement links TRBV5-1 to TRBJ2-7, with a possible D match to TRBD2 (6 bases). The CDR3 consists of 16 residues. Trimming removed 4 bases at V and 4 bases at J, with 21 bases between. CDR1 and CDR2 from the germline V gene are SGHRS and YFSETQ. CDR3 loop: CASSKRDSMERYEQYF. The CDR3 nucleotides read TGCGCCAGCAGCAAGAGGGACTCGATGGAACGTTACGAGCAGTACTTC.

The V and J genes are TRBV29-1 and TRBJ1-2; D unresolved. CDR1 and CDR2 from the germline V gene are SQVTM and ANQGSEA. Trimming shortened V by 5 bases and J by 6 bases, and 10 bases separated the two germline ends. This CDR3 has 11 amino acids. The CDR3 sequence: CSVPDLDGYTF. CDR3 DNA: TGCAGCGTTCCAGACCTGGATGGCTACACCTTC.

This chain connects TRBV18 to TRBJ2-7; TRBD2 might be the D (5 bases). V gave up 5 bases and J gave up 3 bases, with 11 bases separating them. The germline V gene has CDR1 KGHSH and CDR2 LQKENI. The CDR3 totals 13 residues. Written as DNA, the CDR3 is TGTGCCAGCTCAGTCGGGATTCTCTACGAGCAGTACTTC. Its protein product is CASSVGILYEQYF.

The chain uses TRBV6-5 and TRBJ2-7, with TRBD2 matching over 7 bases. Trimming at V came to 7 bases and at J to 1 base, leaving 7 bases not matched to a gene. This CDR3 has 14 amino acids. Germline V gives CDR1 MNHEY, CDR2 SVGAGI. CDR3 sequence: CASKGTTRSYEQYF. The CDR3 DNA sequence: TGTGCCAGCAAAGGGACTACCCGATCCTACGAGCAGTACTTC.

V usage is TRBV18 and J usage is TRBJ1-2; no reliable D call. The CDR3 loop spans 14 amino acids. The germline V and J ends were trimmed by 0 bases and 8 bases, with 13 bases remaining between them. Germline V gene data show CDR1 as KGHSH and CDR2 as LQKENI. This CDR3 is CASSPPGEARGYTF. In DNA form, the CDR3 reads TGTGCCAGCTCACCACCCGGGGAGGCGAGGGGCTACACCTTC.

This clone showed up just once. The CDR3 region is CASSDDRGAWSYTF. The CDR3 DNA follows: TGTGCCAGCAGCGATGACAGGGGAGCCTGGAGCTACACCTTC. The chain combines TRBV5-6 with TRBJ1-2; 8 bases are a match to TRBD1. Looked up from germline, CDR1 is SGHDT and CDR2 is YYEEEE. V dropped 4 bases and J dropped 9; count of bases not matched to a gene: 11. The CDR3 covers 14 residues.

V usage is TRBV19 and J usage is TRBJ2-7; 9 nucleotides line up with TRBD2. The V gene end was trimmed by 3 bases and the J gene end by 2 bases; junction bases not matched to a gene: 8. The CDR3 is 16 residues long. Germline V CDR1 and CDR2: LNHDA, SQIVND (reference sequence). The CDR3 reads CASSMYPSGNTYEQYF. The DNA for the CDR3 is TGTGCCAGTAGTATGTATCCTAGCGGGAATACCTACGAGCAGTACTTC.